Each of the 16 T cell receptor beta chains below was sequenced from the same sample in a study of blood T cells in healthy people across ages. Alongside a J-beta primer mix, a sample-barcoded 5' primer served in a second PCR lasting about 7 to 12 cycles. In TCRdb, the 5' RACE reads were re-called with MiXCR into one record per CDR3 protein. Among 1 million or so distinct CDR3 sequences, around 43% were seen once, and the ten largest hold 15% to 20%. Material: blood. The receptor set was obtained from a woman aged 55-69 years in good health.

This clonotype was detected once. As DNA, the CDR3 is TGTGCCAGCGGGGGGACGGGAGCGCAGACCCAGTACTTC. Translation gives CASGGTGAQTQYF. The chain combines TRBV7-7 with TRBJ2-5; maybe TRBD2 (6 bases). Per germline, CDR1 SSHAT and CDR2 FNYEAQ (reference sequence). This CDR3 is 13 amino acids long. Trimming removed 8 bases at V and 6 bases at J, with 16 bases between.

The chain links TRBV28 to TRBJ1-5, with D tentatively TRBD1 (6 bases). The germline V and J ends were trimmed by 3 bases and 5 bases, with 11 bases remaining between them. Germline V lookup: CDR1 MDHEN, CDR2 SYDVKM. This CDR3 is built from 14 residues. CDR3 in amino acids: CASSFRGIDQPQHF. As DNA, the CDR3 is TGTGCCAGCAGTTTCAGGGGTATTGATCAGCCCCAGCATTTT. Using reference TRBV28 and TRBJ1-5 for the parts outside the CDR3, the full variable domain is DVKVTQSSRYLVKRTGEKVFLECVQDMDHENMFWYRQDPGLGLRLIYFSYDVKMKEKGDIPEGYSVSREKKERFSLILESASTNQTSMYLCASSFRGIDQPQHFGDGTRLSIL.

This clonotype is a singleton in its sample. The chain uses TRBV18 and TRBJ2-5; D remains unclear. The end of the DNA is better explained by TRBJ2-7, so the J call may be wrong. This CDR3 is built from 14 residues. CDR1 is KGHSH, CDR2 LQKENI, per germline. The CDR3: CASSALMNTYEQYF. Here the CDR3 DNA reads TGTGCCAGCTCAGCCCTTATGAACACATACGAGCAGTACTTC.

This chain uses TRBV9 with TRBJ2-4, with 8 bases lining up with TRBD2. The J call may be faulty, since TRBJ2-7 better matches the DNA end. The CDR3 sequence is 15 residues long. The germline CDR1 and CDR2 sequences are SGDLS and YYNGEE. CDR3 nucleotides: TGTGCCAGCAGCGTATCGCCGGGAGGGCCACACGAGCAGTACTTC. It specifies CASSVSPGGPHEQYF.

The V gene is TRBV6-2 or TRBV6-3, the J gene TRBJ1-4; TRBD1 matches at 7 bases. Germline V CDR1 and CDR2: MNHEY, SVGEGT. The CDR3 is made up of 14 amino acids. J was trimmed by 5 bases and V by 5 bases; bases with no gene match: 5. The CDR3, as DNA: TGTGCCAGCAGTCGGGACAGCTTAAATGAAAAACTGTTTTTT. It codes for CASSRDSLNEKLFF.

The chain has TRBV7-8 and TRBJ2-7, with 10 positions matching TRBD2. The J call is in doubt because the DNA end fits TRBJ2-5 better. The CDR3 totals 16 residues. The V gene's germline CDR1 is SGHVS and CDR2 FQNEAQ. CDR3 in DNA: TGTGCCAGCAGCTTAGTTAGCGGGAGGATTCAAGAGACCCAGTACTTC. Residues: CASSLVSGRIQETQYF.

The chain is built from TRBV2 and TRBJ1-2; no definite D call. Trimming cost V 6 bases and J 4 bases, with 12 bases left between them. The germline V gene has CDR1 SNHLY and CDR2 FYNNEI. CDR3 length: 13 amino acids. The CDR3 sequence is CASRATATYGYTF. The CDR3 coding sequence is TGTGCCAGCAGAGCTACTGCAACCTATGGCTACACCTTC.

As DNA, the CDR3 is TGTGCCGTCAACCGGGACAGGGATTCACCCCTCCACTTT. Translating it yields CAVNRDRDSPLHF. This sequence joins TRBV10-3 and TRBJ1-6; the match to TRBD1 covers 9 bases. The CDR3 loop spans 13 amino acids. Germline assignment: CDR1 ENHRY and CDR2 SYGVKD. The V segment lost 11 bases and the J segment 8 bases; nucleotides outside the gene matches: 7.

This clonotype showed up many times. The rearrangement links TRBV6-1 to TRBJ2-7, with D perhaps assigned TRBD1 or TRBD2 (5 bases each). CDR3 length equals 12 residues. Germline V gives CDR1 MNHNS, CDR2 SASEGT. The V end lost 6 bases, the J end lost 6 bases, and 12 bases lay between the germline ends. CDR3: CASSEGLGEQYF. The CDR3, as DNA: TGTGCCAGCAGCGAGGGGCTTGGCGAGCAGTACTTC.

The chain carries TRBV18 and TRBJ2-7, with D possibly being TRBD1 or TRBD2 (5 bases each). The CDR3 is made up of 13 amino acids. Germline V gene lookup returns CDR1 KGHSH and CDR2 LQKENI. V lost 4 bases and J 5 bases, leaving 12 bases between the germline ends. The chain's CDR3 is CASSRRDGDEQYF. The CDR3, as DNA: TGTGCCAGCTCACGACGGGACGGGGACGAGCAGTACTTC.

The chain is built from TRBV12-3 or TRBV12-4 and TRBJ2-5; TRBD1 matches 8 bases. The CDR3 spans 16 residues. V was clipped by 5 bases and J by 2 bases; unmatched bases: 10. The CDR3 DNA follows: TGTGCCAGCAGTCCCTGGACAGGGCAGGGACAAGAGACCCAGTACTTC. This gives the protein CASSPWTGQGQETQYF.

The gene calls are TRBV7-2 and TRBJ2-7; 9 bases align to TRBD2. Trimming cost V 5 bases and J 1 base; bases outside gene matches: 6. Looked up from germline, CDR1 is SGHTA and CDR2 is FQGNSA. The CDR3 has 15 amino acids. The CDR3 is CASSPSSGISYEQYF. Written as DNA, the CDR3 is TGTGCCAGCAGCCCCTCTAGCGGGATATCCTACGAGCAGTACTTC. Looking up the rest from reference TRBV7-2 and TRBJ2-7 gives the full variable domain: GAGVSQSPSNKVTEKGKDVELRCDPISGHTALYWYRQSLGQGLEFLIYFQGNSAPDKSGLPSDRFSAERTGGSVSTLTIQRTQQEDSAVYLCASSPSSGISYEQYFGPGTRLTVT.

The J gene is TRBJ2-1, the V gene TRBV7-8, with TRBD2 identical over 9 bases. The CDR3 is 17 amino acids. V gave up 5 bases and J gave up 5 bases; unmatched junction bases: 13. Germline loops: CDR1 SGHVS, CDR2 FQNEAQ. The CDR3 DNA reads as TGTGCCAGCAGCCCGTTACGGGCTAGCGGGGTTAACAATGAGCAGTTCTTC. This translates into CASSPLRASGVNNEQFF.

In nucleotides, the CDR3 is TGCGCCAGCAGCTCCCTAAATCAGCCGAACACTGAAGCTTTCTTT. Translated: CASSSLNQPNTEAFF. The rearrangement uses TRBV5-1 and TRBJ1-1, with D unresolved. CDR1 is SGHRS, CDR2 YFSETQ, per germline. V was trimmed by 3 bases and J by 1 base, leaving 13 bases between them. The CDR3 extends over 15 amino acids. Variable domain in full (rest from reference TRBV5-1 and TRBJ1-1): KAGVTQTPRYLIKTRGQQVTLSCSPISGHRSVSWYQQTPGQGLQFLFEYFSETQRNKGNFPGRFSGRQFSNSRSEMNVSTLELGDSALYLCASSSLNQPNTEAFFGQGTRLTVV.

On this clonotype: Just one base apart from a much larger clone, this may be a read error. The V call is TRBV28, the J call TRBJ2-7, with 7 bases lining up with TRBD2. The last part of the DNA fits TRBJ2-1 better; the J call may be wrong. This CDR3 contains 14 residues. CDR1 and CDR2 from the germline V gene are MDHEN and SYDVKM. In nucleotides, the CDR3 is TGTGCCAGCAGTTTAAGCGGGGTCTCCTACGAGCAGTTCTTC. Translating gives CASSLSGVSYEQFF.

The chain recombines TRBV15 with TRBJ2-5, with D maybe TRBD1 (5 bases). V was pared by 5 bases and J by 1 base, with 14 bases between. Germline V gene lookup returns CDR1 LNHNV and CDR2 YYDKDF (reference sequence). The CDR3 totals 15 residues. The CDR3 reads CATSSPSQVQETQYF. As DNA, the CDR3 is TGTGCCACCAGCTCACCCTCACAGGTCCAAGAGACCCAGTACTTC.